This T cell receptor (beta chain) was observed in a study of high-grade serous ovarian cancer treatment subgroups. As for the study in general: Mean per sample: around 14,000 reads, some 7,300 unique TCR beta rearrangements. Whole-study results and caveats: Repertoire similarity ranged roughly 0.1 to 0.79 between tumors of one patient.

Concerning this clone itself: The target antigen is unknown.

V was pared by 1 base and J by 0 bases, with 11 bases of the junction left unmatched. Germline loops: CDR1 SEHNR, CDR2 FQNEAQ (reference sequence). This CDR3 is 19 amino acids long. Measured with immunoSEQ multiplex PCR; TCRdb has only the in-frame clones, and not every one. This sample yields a few thousand clones, of which more than 70% are seen a single time; 5% to 6.5% belongs to the top ten. Tumor samples were taken before definitive surgery or chemotherapy. The origin of this receptor is a human donor with high-grade serous ovarian cancer. The chain employs TRBV7-9 and TRBJ1-2, with TRBD1 matching 10 bases. Sequenced: tumor tissue. DNA for the CDR3: TGTGCCAGCAGCTTAGGTACCAGACAGGGGGCCTGGACTAACTATGGCTACACCTTC. Amino acids: CASSLGTRQGAWTNYGYTF.